This T cell receptor (beta chain) was found in a study of blood T cell repertoires in COVID-19. For the study at large: Samples of COVID-19 (acute and convalescent) were obtained from the United States, Italy and Spain. Sample material is recorded as cDNA or gDNA derived from T cells, B-cell-depleted T cells, or PBMCs.

The germline V gene has CDR1 SNHLY and CDR2 FYNNEI. Germline trimming cut 2 bases from V and 4 bases from J; bases unmatched to any gene: 12. CDR3 size: 17 residues. Per the authors' pipeline: Reference gene primer amplification yielded estimated nucleated cell counts. Using immunoSEQ multiplex PCR, the repertoire was profiled, and TCRdb retains in-frame clones only, with some absent. V and J calls and clone size are as listed in that table; D and trimming were resolved from the DNA. The sample yields some 200,000 clones, 84% seen once. The Seattle site enrolled patients during active infection and followed them longitudinally.

The sample taken for sequencing was peripheral blood. This sequence joins TRBV2 and TRBJ1-1; TRBD1 matches at 8 bases. This clonotype was obtained from a woman over 75 with COVID-19, enrolled during active disease. CDR3 nucleotide sequence: TGTGCCAGCAGTGAATTCCCGCAGGGGGCGCTTGGCACTGAAGCTTTCTTT. Protein product: CASSEFPQGALGTEAFF.